This TCR beta chain was identified during a study of tumor-infiltrating lymphocytes in glioblastoma multiforme (dated by TCRdb to between 2016 and 2019). Context from the whole study: Whether intratumoral genomic heterogeneity fosters TIL diversity was tested through joint investigation of somatic mutations, TIL diversity and immune response activity.

Via the germline V gene, CDR1 is SQVTM and CDR2 ANQGSEA. From cysteine to phenylalanine, the CDR3 is 17 amino acids long. Kept here is only the CDR3 DNA, which spans 51 bases and is read in frame from base 1. The junction shows trimming of 1 base on V and 2 bases on J, and the gene matches do not reach 10 bases of it. A modified ARM-PCR protocol with multiple V-beta primers and a C-beta primer was used to build TCRB libraries from RNA via three nested multiplex PCR rounds. TCRB-specific cDNA was synthesized from 0.5 to 0.6 ug total RNA with ProtoScript II Reverse Transcriptase and a C-beta primer. The description of the TCRB libraries did not mention any unique molecular identifiers. In the third PCR, barcodes and adapters were added over approximately 24 cycles with Deep VentR (exo-) polymerase, and the 250-500 bp bands were then gel purified. An Illumina HiSeq 2500 generating 250 bp paired-end reads was used to sequence the TCRB libraries. In the source study's methods: Reads were cleaned with Trimmomatic, merged with FLASH, assigned V, D and J segments with MiGEC, and analyzed with VDJtools. The Shannon-Wiener diversity index, calculated using VDJtools, was used to quantify repertoire diversity. Clones were called with MiXCR by TCRdb after fastp trimmed the public reads at Q25, and only in-frame beta chains were retained. Rows are unified per CDR3 protein, each entry keeping the most common DNA and genes. These V and J calls are TCRdb output, not the study's own analysis. This sample comprises 25,000 to 40,000 distinct CDR3 sequences, more than 55% of them detected only once. The ten top clones hold approximately 33% of the sample.

The AllPrep DNA/RNA mini kit was used to purify genomic DNA and total RNA at the same time from each of the 9 to 11 tumor samples. Every RNA sample had an OD 260/280 ratio above 1.9 and an RNA integrity number above 6.5. What the authors observed across the whole study: The authors noted that sorting T cells into functional subsets, which was not done in this study, would be a future improvement. Generalizability was limited because only one glioblastoma patient was included in the TCR and somatic mutation analysis. Because T cells carry unequal numbers of TCR transcripts, RNA-based TCR sequencing may distort clone frequencies.

This clonotype was observed a handful of times. The antigen it binds to is not known. There are no base qualities to consult, and no much larger clone falls within one base. This clonotype was obtained from a male donor with glioblastoma. The chain uses TRBV29-1 and TRBJ2-1, with 8 bases aligning to TRBD2. Sequenced sample: brain tumor tissue. The base sequence is TGCAGCGTTGAAGGGCAGCGGGGGATGGGGGCCTACAATGAGCAGTTCTTC. Its protein is CSVEGQRGMGAYNEQFF.